The 22 T cell receptor beta chains below come from one sample, sequenced in a study of blood T cell repertoires in COVID-19. TCRdb's table, derived via immunoSEQ multiplex PCR, lists solely in-frame clones and lacks some. This sample has around 250,000 clones, with around 89% found just once. Sequenced: PBMCs or T cells enriched from blood (not recorded which). The receptors originated from a woman in her 40s with acute COVID-19.

The V gene is TRBV7-9, the J gene TRBJ2-1; 9 bases line up with TRBD2. Trimming took 1 base from V and 4 from J; bases not matched to a gene: 11. This CDR3 is built from 18 residues. Germline CDR1 and CDR2: SEHNR and FQNEAQ (reference sequence). This CDR3 is CASSLVLTSGGTYNEQFF. DNA for the CDR3: TGTGCCAGCAGCTTAGTTTTGACTAGCGGTGGTACTTACAATGAGCAGTTCTTC.

The J gene is TRBJ2-4, the V gene TRBV5-1, with a possible D match to TRBD1 (7 bases). The CDR3 has 15 residues. The ends were cut back, 4 bases at V and 8 bases at J, with 19 bases in the middle. CDR1 and CDR2 from the germline V gene are SGHRS and YFSETQ. This chain's CDR3 is CASSPPTTGEDIQYF. For the CDR3, the DNA is TGCGCCAGCAGCCCGCCAACCACAGGGGAGGACATTCAGTACTTC.

This sequence joins TRBV6-2 or TRBV6-3 and TRBJ1-1; D may be TRBD1 (5 bases). CDR1 MNHEY and CDR2 SVGEGT come from the germline V gene. With 2 bases removed from V and 4 bases from J, the gap between germline ends came to 8 bases. This CDR3 has 13 residues. CDR3 DNA sequence: TGTGCCAGCAGTTACGGGGGAGGCACTGAAGCTTTCTTT. Translating gives CASSYGGGTEAFF.

The J gene is TRBJ2-4, the V gene TRBV7-9; TRBD1 matches 10 bases. J gave up 0 bases and V 3 bases, and 2 bases lay outside the gene matches. CDR3 length: 16 amino acids. Germline V CDR1 and CDR2: SEHNR, FQNEAQ (reference sequence). The CDR3: CASSLGQGTAKNIQYF. The CDR3, as DNA: TGTGCCAGCAGCTTGGGACAGGGGACAGCCAAAAACATTCAGTACTTC.

V is TRBV30 and J is TRBJ1-2; the D gene is possibly TRBD1 (6 bases). V gave up 0 bases and J gave up 4 bases, with 12 bases separating them. The CDR3 covers 14 residues. Germline CDR1 GTSNPN, CDR2 SVGIG (reference sequence). The CDR3 nucleotides are TGTGCCTGGAGTGTTCAACAGGGCGTCTATGGCTACACCTTC. Amino acid sequence: CAWSVQQGVYGYTF. The entire variable domain, with the rest obtained from reference TRBV30 and TRBJ1-2, is as follows: SQTIHQWPATLVQPVGSPLSLECTVEGTSNPNLYWYRQAAGRGLQLLFYSVGIGQISSEVPQNLSASRPQDRQFILSSKKLLLSDSGFYLCAWSVQQGVYGYTFGSGTRLTVV.

The chain recombines TRBV28 with TRBJ2-7, with 11 bases aligning to TRBD2. CDR1 and CDR2 (germline): MDHEN, SYDVKM. V was clipped by 6 bases and J by 3 bases; unmatched bases: 7. There are 15 residues in the CDR3. The CDR3 bases are TGTGCCAGCAGCACGCCTGGACTAGCGGGCTACGAGCAGTACTTC. Its protein is CASSTPGLAGYEQYF. Looking up the rest from reference TRBV28 and TRBJ2-7 gives the full variable domain: DVKVTQSSRYLVKRTGEKVFLECVQDMDHENMFWYRQDPGLGLRLIYFSYDVKMKEKGDIPEGYSVSREKKERFSLILESASTNQTSMYLCASSTPGLAGYEQYFGPGTRLTVT.

Notes on this clone: One end of the junction varies from germline; a read error may be responsible. The V call is TRBV4-1, the J call TRBJ1-1; no clear D gene. This CDR3 spans 14 amino acids. Germline V gene lookup returns CDR1 MGHRA and CDR2 YSYEKL. For the CDR3, the DNA is TGCGCCAGCAGCCAAGCTACACTATCAACTGACGCTTTCTTT. It is translated as CASSQATLSTDAFF.

V is TRBV2 and J is TRBJ1-3; no clear D. This CDR3 is built from 14 residues. V was pared by 7 bases and J by 2 bases, with 12 bases between. Germline V CDR1 and CDR2: SNHLY, FYNNEI. CDR3 nucleotides: TGTGCCAGCACCTTGAGCACTGCTGGAAACACCATATATTTT. Its translation: CASTLSTAGNTIYF.

The chain joins TRBV7-9 to TRBJ2-1; 8 bases align to TRBD2. The CDR3 runs to 15 residues. J was trimmed by 0 bases and V by 5 bases; bases with no gene match: 3. The germline V gene encodes CDR1 SEHNR and CDR2 FQNEAQ (reference sequence). The CDR3: CASSHTSGSYNEQFF. CDR3 bases: TGTGCCAGCAGCCATACTAGCGGCTCCTACAATGAGCAGTTCTTC.

This sequence joins TRBV9 and TRBJ2-1; the match to TRBD2 covers 11 bases. V dropped 3 bases and J dropped 8; count of bases not matched to a gene: 10. CDR1 is SGDLS, CDR2 YYNGEE, per germline. The CDR3 length is 16 residues. CDR3 region: CASSAHSGRAVDEQFF. The CDR3 nucleotides are TGTGCCAGCAGCGCACATAGCGGGAGGGCCGTGGATGAGCAGTTCTTC.

Only a few counts were recorded for this clone. V is TRBV13 and J is TRBJ2-5, with D maybe TRBD1 (5 bases). Trimming removed 1 base from V and 4 bases from J, with 10 bases in between. The CDR3 has 14 residues. Germline-derived CDR1 and CDR2 are PRHDT and FYEKMQ (reference sequence). The CDR3 nucleotides are TGTGCCAGCAGCTTAGCCCAGGGAAGAGAGACCCAGTACTTC. Its translation is CASSLAQGRETQYF.

V and J are TRBV2 and TRBJ1-5; possibly TRBD1 for D (5 bases). Trimming took 6 bases from V and 5 from J, leaving 20 bases between them. The germline gives CDR1 SNHLY, CDR2 FYNNEI. The CDR3 spans 16 residues. CDR3 sequence: CASRGRIRAGDQPQHF. The CDR3 DNA reads TGTGCCAGCAGGGGCCGGATCAGGGCGGGAGATCAGCCCCAGCATTTT.

In its sample, this clone was seen a few times. The junction departs from the called germline gene at one end, perhaps through a read error. The chain couples TRBV7-7 to TRBJ2-5; D might be TRBD1 (6 bases). This CDR3 is 16 amino acids long. Germline-derived CDR1 and CDR2 are SSHAT and FNYEAQ (reference sequence). DNA for the CDR3: TGTGCTAGCAGCTTAGAGTTAGGGGGAAATGGGGAGACCCAGTACTTC. Translated, it gives CASSLELGGNGETQYF. Combining the CDR3 with reference TRBV7-7 and TRBJ2-5 gives the whole variable domain GAGVSQSPRYKVTKRGQDVTLRCDPISSHATLYWYQQALGQGPEFLTYFNYEAQPDKSGLPSDRFSAERPEGSISTLTIQRTEQRDSAMYRCASSLELGGNGETQYFGPGTRLLVL.

This sequence joins TRBV4-1 and TRBJ2-3; D is unresolved. CDR1 MGHRA and CDR2 YSYEKL come from the germline V gene. V lost 2 bases and J 3 bases, leaving 12 bases between the germline ends. This CDR3 has 15 amino acids. The CDR3 is CASSQILAGTDTQYF. The CDR3 bases are TGCGCCAGCAGCCAAATCTTGGCCGGGACAGATACGCAGTATTTT.

The chain uses TRBV5-6 and TRBJ1-5; 10 positions agree with TRBD1. The CDR3 sequence is 14 residues long. Per germline, CDR1 SGHDT and CDR2 YYEEEE. With 4 bases clipped from V and 4 bases from J, the junction kept 2 bases outside the gene matches. The CDR3 loop reads CASSRDRGNQPQHF. The CDR3 DNA is TGTGCCAGCAGCCGGGACAGGGGTAATCAGCCCCAGCATTTT.

The sample holds a few counts of this clone. This chain links TRBV18 with TRBJ2-5; perhaps TRBD1 as D (6 bases). This CDR3 is 16 amino acids long. Germline CDR1 is KGHSH and CDR2 is LQKENI. Trimming pared 2 bases from V and 1 base from J, leaving 14 bases between. The CDR3 nucleotides read TGTGCCAGCTCACCATTGGACAGCCTGGCCCAAGAGACCCAGTACTTC. Its protein product is CASSPLDSLAQETQYF.

The V call is TRBV3-1 (or the pseudogene TRBV3-2), the J call TRBJ2-2, with 10 bases matching TRBD2. Germline values: CDR1 LGHDT, CDR2 YNNKEL (reference sequence). V was pared by 5 bases and J by 6 bases, with 3 bases of the junction left unmatched. The CDR3 covers 14 residues. CDR3 amino acids: CASSKREGAGELFF. CDR3 nucleotide sequence: TGTGCCAGCAGCAAGCGGGAGGGTGCCGGGGAGCTGTTTTTT.

V and J are TRBV10-1 and TRBJ2-1; D may be TRBD2 (6 bases). Germline V gene lookup returns CDR1 WNHNN and CDR2 SYGVQD (reference sequence). The CDR3 is 14 residues long. Trimming left V 3 bases short and J 0 bases short, with 6 bases between. DNA of the CDR3: TGCGCCAGCAGTGACGGGGGCTCCTACAATGAGCAGTTCTTC. It codes for CASSDGGSYNEQFF.

The chain recombines TRBV24-1 with TRBJ2-5, with 9 bases that match TRBD1. V trimming: 4 bases; J trimming: 5 bases; junction bases outside the gene matches: 10. The germline CDR1 and CDR2 sequences are KGHDR and SFDVKD. The CDR3 runs to 16 residues. CDR3 bases: TGTGCCACCAGTGAGACCGGGACAGGGACTTCGGAGACCCAGTACTTC. It translates to CATSETGTGTSETQYF.

The rearrangement links TRBV10-3 to TRBJ2-3, with 8 bases aligning to TRBD1. The trim removed 5 bases at V and 3 bases at J, leaving 4 bases unmatched. The CDR3 spans 14 residues. In germline, CDR1 is ENHRY, CDR2 SYGVKD. This CDR3 is CAISWTGHTDTQYF. The CDR3 bases are TGTGCCATCAGTTGGACAGGGCATACAGATACGCAGTATTTT.

The chain employs TRBV2 and TRBJ2-7; D ambiguous. This CDR3 is built from 15 residues. Germline CDR1 and CDR2: SNHLY and FYNNEI. The germline V and J ends were trimmed by 5 bases and 0 bases, with 14 bases remaining between them. CDR3 DNA: TGTGCCAGCAGTTCCAACATGGAGAGCTCCTACGAGCAGTACTTC. Amino acids: CASSSNMESSYEQYF.

The chain joins TRBV10-3 to TRBJ2-5, with 7 nucleotides matching TRBD2. The germline CDR1 and CDR2 sequences are ENHRY and SYGVKD. The CDR3 runs 15 residues. V was clipped by 0 bases and J by 9 bases; unmatched bases: 10. This chain's CDR3 is CAISESGGDRGAQYF. The CDR3 nucleotides read TGTGCCATCAGTGAGTCGGGAGGGGACCGGGGGGCCCAGTACTTC.